Listed below are T cell receptor beta chains from one sample, sequenced in a study of neurological immune-mediated disorders. MiXCR, applied by TCRdb to the 5' RACE reads, yields one record per CDR3 protein. The sample includes tens of thousands of distinct CDR3 sequences, around 9.9% of them seen just once. Material: PBMCs. The receptors shown here come from a man aged 45 to 65 in good health. Each CDR3 is given with its conserved first and last residue. The D gene is left open where the match is weak. Expanded clones are given a class, and other clones once, few, many or no size at all.

J	V	D	size	CDR3	DNA
TRBJ2-7	TRBV10-3	TRBD1	many	CAIRDRGAYEQYF	TGTGCCATCAGGGACAGGGGTGCCTACGAGCAGTACTTC
TRBJ1-3	TRBV29-1	.	many	CSVPGSGNTIYF	TGCAGCGTTCCGGGGAGTGGAAACACCATATATTTT
TRBJ2-7	TRBV15	.	many	CATSSHGRREQYF	TGTGCCACCAGCAGCCACGGACGTCGGGAGCAGTACTTC
TRBJ2-3	TRBV3-1	.	.	CASSQGRAQYF	TGTGCCAGCAGCCAAGGAAGGGCGCAGTATTTT
TRBJ1-1	TRBV28	TRBD1	many	CASRTGGWETEAFF	TGTGCCAGCAGGACAGGGGGCTGGGAAACTGAAGCTTTCTTT
TRBJ2-3	TRBV6-1	TRBD1	many	CASSATTGFSTDTQYF	TGTGCCAGCAGTGCTACGACAGGGTTCAGCACAGATACGCAGTATTTT
TRBJ2-7	TRBV25-1	.	many	CASSEVGNHYEQYF	TGTGCCAGCAGTGAGGTGGGCAACCACTACGAGCAGTACTTC
TRBJ1-5	TRBV9	.	.	CASSFYICSARDSEAQYGQPQHF	.
TRBJ2-7	TRBV20-1	.	.	CSAQGHQGTYEQYF	TGCAGTGCCCAAGGACACCAAGGAACCTACGAGCAGTACTTC
TRBJ2-1	TRBV27	.	many	CASSLLRGSGAYNEQFF	TGTGCCAGCAGTTTATTAAGAGGTAGCGGAGCATACAATGAGCAGTTCTTC
TRBJ1-5	TRBV19	.	many	CASSLVQGEQPQHF	TGTGCCAGTAGTTTGGTTCAGGGAGAACAGCCCCAGCATTTT
TRBJ2-1	TRBV18	TRBD1	.	CASSAQSRQGGHEQFF	TGTGCCAGCTCAGCCCAGTCCAGACAGGGTGGGCATGAGCAGTTCTTC
TRBJ2-3	TRBV7-2	TRBD1	many	CASSPPGAGGEDTQYF	TGTGCCAGCAGCCCTCCTGGGGCAGGGGGCGAGGATACGCAGTATTTT
TRBJ2-1	TRBV20-1	.	many	CSARPFPGHSYNEQFF	TGCAGTGCTAGACCCTTCCCGGGACACTCCTACAATGAGCAGTTCTTC
TRBJ2-1	TRBV7-2	TRBD2	.	CASRRERGGADEQFF	TGTGCGAGCAGGAGGGAACGGGGGGGCGCCGATGAGCAGTTCTTC
TRBJ2-3	TRBV20-1	.	many	CSASAVTDTQYF	TGCAGTGCTAGCGCCGTCACAGATACGCAGTATTTT
TRBJ2-1	TRBV11-2	.	.	CASSFYICSAETGERNEQFF	.
TRBJ2-1	TRBV11-2	TRBD2	many	CASSQTSISYNEQFF	TGTGCCAGCAGCCAGACTAGCATATCCTACAATGAGCAGTTCTTC
TRBJ2-1	TRBV6-5	.	many	CASSRSGRTYNEQFF	TGTGCCAGCAGTCGTTCGGGAAGGACCTACAATGAGCAGTTCTTC
TRBJ2-5	TRBV12-3/TRBV12-4	.	many	CASSLDPETQYF	TGTGCCAGCAGTTTAGACCCCGAGACCCAGTACTTC
TRBJ1-6	TRBV6-2/TRBV6-3	.	many	CASRDTHNSPLHF	TGTGCCAGCCGGGACACGCATAATTCACCCCTCCACTTT
TRBJ1-1	TRBV27	.	many	CASSLSGGGRAFF	TGTGCCAGCAGTTTATCGGGAGGCGGTCGAGCTTTCTTT
TRBJ2-7	TRBV5-1	TRBD1	many	CASSFPETGGDYEQYF	TGCGCCAGCAGCTTCCCTGAGACAGGGGGTGACTACGAGCAGTACTTC
TRBJ2-7	TRBV7-2	.	many	CASSLAAYEQYF	TGTGCCAGCAGCTTAGCGGCCTACGAGCAGTACTTC
TRBJ1-6	TRBV5-1	.	many	CASTDQASGKLLHF	TGCGCCAGCACCGATCAGGCTTCGGGGAAACTACTCCACTTT
TRBJ2-3	TRBV11-2	.	.	CASSLWGADTQYF	TGTGCCAGCAGCTTATGGGGCGCAGATACGCAGTATTTT
TRBJ2-2	TRBV12-3/TRBV12-4	.	many	CASSFGGREELFF	TGTGCCAGCAGTTTCGGGGGTCGGGAGGAGCTGTTTTTT
TRBJ2-1	TRBV28	.	many	CASTQYGGGTNEQFF	TGTGCCAGCACACAATACGGGGGAGGAACCAATGAGCAGTTCTTC
TRBJ2-7	TRBV3-1	.	many	CASSGGAAAGEQYF	TGTGCCAGCAGCGGGGGGGCGGCGGCCGGGGAGCAGTACTTC
TRBJ2-1	TRBV5-1	.	many	CASSRGPTDEQFF	TGCGCCAGCAGCAGGGGTCCTACGGATGAGCAGTTCTTC
TRBJ2-7	TRBV7-9	.	many	CASTREAVGPYEQYF	TGTGCCAGCACTCGAGAGGCGGTCGGACCCTACGAGCAGTACTTC
TRBJ1-2	TRBV19	TRBD1	many	CASSIYRTGGFYGYTF	TGTGCCAGTAGTATTTACCGGACAGGGGGCTTCTATGGCTACACCTTC
TRBJ2-6	TRBV13	.	many	CASSLSTGTGANVLTF	TGTGCCAGCAGCTTATCAACAGGGACTGGGGCCAACGTCCTGACTTTC
TRBJ2-1	TRBV5-1	.	many	CASSTPANEQFF	TGCGCCAGCAGCACGCCCGCTAATGAGCAGTTCTTC
TRBJ2-3	TRBV10-3	.	many	CAISFGVGDTQYF	TGTGCCATCAGTTTCGGGGTGGGTGATACGCAGTATTTT
TRBJ2-5	TRBV5-1	.	many	CASSLSLTGDYQETQYF	TGCGCCAGCAGCTTGTCTTTAACGGGCGACTACCAAGAGACCCAGTACTTC
TRBJ2-2	TRBV10-3	TRBD1	.	CAIRLGQIVAGELFF	TGTGCCATACGCCTGGGACAGATCGTGGCCGGGGAGCTGTTTTTT
TRBJ1-6	TRBV5-1	.	many	CASNEGRFDSPLHF	TGCGCCAGCAACGAGGGGCGGTTCGATTCACCCCTCCACTTT
TRBJ2-5	TRBV6-5	TRBD2	.	CASNQLTSGTRETQYF	TGTGCCAGCAACCAACTGACTAGCGGGACTCGAGAGACCCAGTACTTC
TRBJ2-7	TRBV11-2	.	.	CASSGLVSYEQYF	TGTGCCAGCAGCGGACTGGTCTCCTACGAGCAGTACTTC
TRBJ2-7	TRBV7-2	TRBD1	.	CASSSQGARREQYF	TGTGCCAGCAGCTCACAGGGGGCTCGGCGAGAGCAGTACTTC
TRBJ1-3	TRBV18	.	many	CASSPPGGPGNTIYF	TGTGCCAGCTCACCACCAGGGGGTCCTGGAAACACCATATATTTT
TRBJ2-5	TRBV4-2	.	.	CASSQGTSETQYF	TGTGCCAGCAGCCAAGGGACCTCGGAGACCCAGTACTTC
TRBJ2-6	TRBV6-6	.	many	CASSQGANVLTF	TGTGCCAGCAGTCAGGGGGCCAACGTCCTGACTTTC